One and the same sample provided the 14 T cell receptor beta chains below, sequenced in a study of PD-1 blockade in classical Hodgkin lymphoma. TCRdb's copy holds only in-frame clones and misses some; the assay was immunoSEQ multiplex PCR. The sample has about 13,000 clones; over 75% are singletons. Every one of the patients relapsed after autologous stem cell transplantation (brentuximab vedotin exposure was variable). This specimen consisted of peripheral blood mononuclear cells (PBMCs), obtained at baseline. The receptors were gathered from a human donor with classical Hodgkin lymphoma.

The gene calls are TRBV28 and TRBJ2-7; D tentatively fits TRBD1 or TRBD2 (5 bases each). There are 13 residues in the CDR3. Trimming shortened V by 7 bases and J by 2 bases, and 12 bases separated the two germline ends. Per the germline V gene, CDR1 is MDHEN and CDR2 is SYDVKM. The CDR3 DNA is TGTGCCAGCAACGTCAGAGGGGCCTACGAGCAGTACTTC. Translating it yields CASNVRGAYEQYF.

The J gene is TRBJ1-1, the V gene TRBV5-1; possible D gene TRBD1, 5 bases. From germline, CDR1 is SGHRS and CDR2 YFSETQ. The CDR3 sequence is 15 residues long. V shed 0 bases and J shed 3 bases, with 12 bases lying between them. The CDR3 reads CASSLGPGGDTEAFF. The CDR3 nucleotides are TGCGCCAGCAGCTTGGGCCCGGGGGGAGACACTGAAGCTTTCTTT.

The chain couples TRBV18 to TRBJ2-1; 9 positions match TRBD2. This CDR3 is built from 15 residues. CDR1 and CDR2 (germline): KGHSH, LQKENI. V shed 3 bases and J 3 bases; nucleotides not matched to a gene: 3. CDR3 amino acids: CASSPRSGGYNEQFF. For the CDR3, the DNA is TGTGCCAGCTCACCCCGTAGCGGGGGCTACAATGAGCAGTTCTTC.

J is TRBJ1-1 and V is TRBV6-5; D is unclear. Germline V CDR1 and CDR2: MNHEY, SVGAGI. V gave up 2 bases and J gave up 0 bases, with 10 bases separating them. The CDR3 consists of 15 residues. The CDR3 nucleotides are TGTGCCAGCAGTTACCGGTTGGGAGTGAACACTGAAGCTTTCTTT. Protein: CASSYRLGVNTEAFF.

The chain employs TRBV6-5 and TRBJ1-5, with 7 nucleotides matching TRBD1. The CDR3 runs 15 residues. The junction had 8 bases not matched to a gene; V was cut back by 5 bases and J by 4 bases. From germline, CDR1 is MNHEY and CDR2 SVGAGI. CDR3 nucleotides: TGTGCCAGCAGTACACTGACAGGGAAGAATCAGCCCCAGCATTTT. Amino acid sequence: CASSTLTGKNQPQHF.

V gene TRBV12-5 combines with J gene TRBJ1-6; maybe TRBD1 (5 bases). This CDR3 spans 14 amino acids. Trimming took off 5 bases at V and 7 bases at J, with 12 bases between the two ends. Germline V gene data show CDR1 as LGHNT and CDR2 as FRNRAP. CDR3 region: CASGTGLRNSPLHF. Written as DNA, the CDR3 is TGTGCTAGTGGTACGGGACTCAGAAATTCACCCCTCCACTTT.

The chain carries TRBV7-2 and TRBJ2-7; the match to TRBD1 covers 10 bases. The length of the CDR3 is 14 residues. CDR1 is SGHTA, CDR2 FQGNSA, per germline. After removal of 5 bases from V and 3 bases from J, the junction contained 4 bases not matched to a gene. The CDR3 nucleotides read TGTGCCAGCAGCGGCTGGACAGGGGGCTACGAGCAGTACTTC. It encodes CASSGWTGGYEQYF.

The CDR3 spells CASSLGDRNYGYTF. The CDR3 DNA sequence: TGCGCCAGCAGCTTGGGGGACAGGAACTATGGCTACACCTTC. The chain joins TRBV5-1 to TRBJ1-2, with 8 bases that match TRBD1. Germline V gene lookup returns CDR1 SGHRS and CDR2 YFSETQ. The V gene end was trimmed by 0 bases and the J gene end by 2 bases; junction bases not matched to a gene: 0. The CDR3 extends over 14 amino acids.

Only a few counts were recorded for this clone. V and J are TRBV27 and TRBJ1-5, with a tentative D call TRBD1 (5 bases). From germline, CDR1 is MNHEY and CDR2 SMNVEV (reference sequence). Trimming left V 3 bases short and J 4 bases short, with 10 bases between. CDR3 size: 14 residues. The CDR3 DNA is TGTGCCAGCAGTTTGGAGGGGCCGAATCAGCCCCAGCATTTT. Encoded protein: CASSLEGPNQPQHF.

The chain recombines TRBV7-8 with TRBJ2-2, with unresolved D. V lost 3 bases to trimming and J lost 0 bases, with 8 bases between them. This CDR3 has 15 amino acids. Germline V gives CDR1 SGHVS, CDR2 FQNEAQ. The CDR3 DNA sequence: TGTGCCAGCAGCTTCCGGATCCCGAACACCGGGGAGCTGTTTTTT. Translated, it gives CASSFRIPNTGELFF.

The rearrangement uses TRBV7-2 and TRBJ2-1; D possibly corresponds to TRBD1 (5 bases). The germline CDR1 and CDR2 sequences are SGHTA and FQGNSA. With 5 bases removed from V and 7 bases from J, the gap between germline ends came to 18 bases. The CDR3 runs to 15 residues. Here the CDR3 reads CASSPQQDRRNEQFF. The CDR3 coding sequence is TGTGCCAGCAGCCCACAACAGGACCGACGGAATGAGCAGTTCTTC.

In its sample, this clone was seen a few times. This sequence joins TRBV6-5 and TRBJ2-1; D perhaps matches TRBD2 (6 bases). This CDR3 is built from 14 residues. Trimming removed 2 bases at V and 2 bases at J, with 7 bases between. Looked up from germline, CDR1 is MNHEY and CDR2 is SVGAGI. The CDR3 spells CASSYAGPYNEQFF. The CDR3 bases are TGTGCCAGCAGTTACGCGGGGCCCTACAATGAGCAGTTCTTC.

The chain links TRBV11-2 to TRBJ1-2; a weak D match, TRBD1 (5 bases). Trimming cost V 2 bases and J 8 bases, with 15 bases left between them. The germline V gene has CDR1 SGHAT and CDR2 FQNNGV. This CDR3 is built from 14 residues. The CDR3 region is CASSLQMLGHGYTF. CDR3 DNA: TGTGCCAGCAGCTTACAGATGCTGGGGCACGGCTACACCTTC.

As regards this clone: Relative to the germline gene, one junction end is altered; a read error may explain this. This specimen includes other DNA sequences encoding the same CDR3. The CDR3, as DNA: TGCGCCAGCAGCTCCGCCCGCCACGAGCAGTACTTC. Its translation is CASSSARHEQYF. This chain links TRBV7-2 with TRBJ2-7; no reliable D call. Germline V CDR1 and CDR2: SGHTA, FQGNSA. The CDR3 runs 12 residues.